These 27 T cell receptor beta chains came from one sample sequenced in a study of control samples from healthy donors and cancer patients. The method was immunoSEQ multiplex PCR; TCRdb's version includes in-frame clones alone and lacks a portion of them. This table holds about 110,000 clones, about nine tenths found once. The sample comprised blood. The receptors stem from a human donor in good health. The donor label of this sample is uncertain.

The gene calls are TRBV3-1 (or the pseudogene TRBV3-2) and TRBJ2-1; 13 bases agree with TRBD2. Germline CDR1 LGHDT, CDR2 YNNKEL (reference sequence). The CDR3 is 16 residues long. Trimming cost V 4 bases and J 5 bases; bases outside gene matches: 5. For the CDR3, the DNA is TGTGCCAGCAGCCTTATCGGACTAGCGGGGGACAATGAGCAGTTCTTC. This translates into CASSLIGLAGDNEQFF.

The J gene is TRBJ1-1, the V gene TRBV5-1; no firm D call. V lost 0 bases, J lost 6 bases, and 9 bases lay in between. Germline lookup yields CDR1 SGHRS and CDR2 YFSETQ. CDR3 length: 13 amino acids. This CDR3 is CASSLGGRAEAFF. The CDR3 DNA sequence: TGCGCCAGCAGCTTGGGGGGAAGGGCTGAAGCTTTCTTT.

This chain joins TRBV28 and TRBJ1-6; D gene unclear. The V gene lost 3 bases and the J gene lost 9 bases, with 15 bases spanning the gap. The germline V gene encodes CDR1 MDHEN and CDR2 SYDVKM. The CDR3 runs 15 residues. As DNA, the CDR3 is TGTGCCAGCAGTTTTGAGGAAGGGAAGGTTTCACCCCTCCACTTT. Translated: CASSFEEGKVSPLHF.

The V call is TRBV28, the J call TRBJ1-4; tentatively, D is TRBD1 (6 bases). CDR1 and CDR2 from the germline V gene are MDHEN and SYDVKM. The CDR3 covers 15 residues. The V end lost 4 bases, the J end lost 5 bases, and 14 bases lay between the germline ends. The CDR3, as DNA: TGTGCCAGCAGTTCAGGGGATTTTAGGAATGAAAAACTGTTTTTT. Encoded protein: CASSSGDFRNEKLFF.

V gene TRBV29-1 combines with J gene TRBJ1-3, with no clear D. V was shortened by 3 bases and J by 0 bases, with 6 bases between the two germline ends. Germline CDR1 SQVTM, CDR2 ANQGSEA. The CDR3 length is 13 residues. CDR3 sequence: CSVDSRSGNTIYF. The CDR3 DNA reads TGCAGCGTTGACAGCCGCTCTGGAAACACCATATATTTT.

The genes are TRBV6-5 and TRBJ1-6, with a possible D match to TRBD1 (6 bases). V was trimmed by 7 bases and J by 10 bases, leaving 14 bases between them. The germline CDR1 and CDR2 sequences are MNHEY and SVGAGI. The CDR3 is made up of 13 amino acids. CDR3 in DNA: TGTGCCAGCAAGGGGGGGTTGGAATCACCCCTCCACTTT. Residues: CASKGGLESPLHF.

V usage is TRBV10-3 and J usage is TRBJ1-2; 7 bases align to TRBD1. This CDR3 comprises 13 residues. J was trimmed by 8 bases and V by 0 bases; bases with no gene match: 3. Per germline, CDR1 ENHRY and CDR2 SYGVKD. CDR3 DNA: TGTGCCATCAGTGAGTCAAGGGGGCCCGGCTACACCTTC. It is translated as CAISESRGPGYTF.

The gene calls are TRBV3-1 (or the pseudogene TRBV3-2) and TRBJ2-7, with 7 bases aligning to TRBD1. The J segment lost 6 bases and the V segment lost 0 bases, leaving 14 bases of the junction unmatched. The V gene's germline CDR1 is LGHDT and CDR2 YNNKEL (reference sequence). This CDR3 spans 17 amino acids. DNA for the CDR3: TGTGCCAGCAGCCAAGATAACGGACAGGTTTTGGTGAGCGAGCAGTACTTC. This encodes CASSQDNGQVLVSEQYF.

The chain joins TRBV27 to TRBJ1-1; TRBD1 agrees at 8 bases. V lost 8 bases and J lost 10; bases outside the gene matches: 6. The CDR3 extends over 11 amino acids. In germline, CDR1 is MNHEY, CDR2 SMNVEV (reference sequence). The DNA for the CDR3 is TGTGCCAGCCAGGGGGCAGGGCCAGCTTTCTTT. Amino acid sequence: CASQGAGPAFF.

This clone has a single count. This rearrangement joins TRBV7-8 to TRBJ2-3, with 7 bases identical to TRBD1. V dropped 5 bases and J dropped 2; count of bases not matched to a gene: 7. Looked up from germline, CDR1 is SGHVS and CDR2 is FQNEAQ. This CDR3 contains 15 residues. The CDR3: CASSTIGTVTDTQYF. For the CDR3, the DNA is TGTGCCAGCAGCACAATCGGGACAGTCACAGATACGCAGTATTTT.

V is TRBV18 and J is TRBJ2-2, with 9 bases matching TRBD2. This CDR3 comprises 22 residues. CDR1 and CDR2 (germline): KGHSH, LQKENI. V was pared by 2 bases and J by 3 bases, with 22 bases of the junction left unmatched. The CDR3 DNA reads TGTGCCAGCTCACCAATACCCGGGACTAGCCCTTCGACGTTGGGGTACACCGGGGAGCTGTTTTTT. Protein sequence: CASSPIPGTSPSTLGYTGELFF.

This clone was counted a single time. This sequence joins TRBV7-8 and TRBJ1-2; D ambiguous. V lost 2 bases to trimming and J lost 5 bases, with 6 bases between them. The CDR3 is made up of 12 amino acids. From germline, CDR1 is SGHVS and CDR2 FQNEAQ. CDR3 sequence (DNA): TGTGCCAGCAGCTTATCAGGATATGGCTACACCTTC. It is translated as CASSLSGYGYTF. The full variable domain, its missing parts supplied by reference TRBV7-8 and TRBJ1-2, is GAGVSQSPRYKVAKRGQDVALRCDPISGHVSLFWYQQALGQGPEFLTYFQNEAQLDKSGLPSDRFFAERPEGSVSTLKIQRTQQEDSAVYLCASSLSGYGYTFGSGTRLTVV.

The V call is TRBV28, the J call TRBJ1-5; D remains unclear. Per the germline V gene, CDR1 is MDHEN and CDR2 is SYDVKM. Trimming shortened V by 4 bases and J by 5 bases, and 9 bases separated the two germline ends. The CDR3 has 13 amino acids. The DNA for the CDR3 is TGTGCCAGCAGTTCCCTGGAGGATCAGCCCCAGCATTTT. It encodes CASSSLEDQPQHF.

This clone was found a few times. In DNA form, the CDR3 reads TGTGCCAGCAGTTATGGGGAACACCTACAAGAGACCCAGTACTTC. The encoded protein is CASSYGEHLQETQYF. The V and J genes are TRBV6-2 or TRBV6-3 and TRBJ2-5; no reliable D call. With 3 bases removed from V and 2 bases from J, the gap between germline ends came to 13 bases. Germline CDR1 is MNHEY and CDR2 is SVGEGT. The CDR3 totals 15 residues.

This clone has only a few counts. This sample includes further DNA sequences coding for the same CDR3. This rearrangement joins TRBV19 to TRBJ1-5; a weak D match, TRBD1 (6 bases). Germline V gives CDR1 LNHDA, CDR2 SQIVND (reference sequence). This CDR3 contains 14 residues. Trimming removed 5 bases from V and 4 bases from J, with 12 bases in between. The CDR3 DNA is TGTGCCAGTAGTCCGGGACAAAAAAATCAGCCCCAGCATTTT. Its translation: CASSPGQKNQPQHF. The full variable domain, in which reference TRBV19 and TRBJ1-5 provide the parts outside the CDR3, is DGGITQSPKYLFRKEGQNVTLSCEQNLNHDAMYWYRQDPGQGLRLIYYSQIVNDFQKGDIAEGYSVSREKKESFPLTVTSAQKNPTAFYLCASSPGQKNQPQHFGDGTRLSIL.

The V and J genes are TRBV29-1 and TRBJ2-3, with TRBD1 identical over 9 bases. The CDR3 has 15 amino acids. The V gene end was trimmed by 6 bases and the J gene end by 5 bases; junction bases not matched to a gene: 12. Germline assignment: CDR1 SQVTM and CDR2 ANQGSEA. CDR3 DNA: TGCAGCGTAGACACCCCGGGACAGGGTGGAGATACGCAGTATTTT. It encodes CSVDTPGQGGDTQYF.

The chain has TRBV3-1 (or the pseudogene TRBV3-2) and TRBJ1-4, with D possibly matching TRBD1 (5 bases). This CDR3 is 16 amino acids long. Germline loops: CDR1 LGHDT, CDR2 YNNKEL (reference sequence). V lost 4 bases to trimming and J lost 4 bases, with 16 bases between them. The CDR3 loop reads CASSLHRDRGNEKLFF. CDR3 coding DNA: TGTGCCAGCAGCCTCCACCGGGACCGCGGTAATGAAAAACTGTTTTTT.

This chain links TRBV13 with TRBJ2-6, with 7 bases aligning to TRBD1. With V trimmed by 8 bases and J by 0 bases, 4 bases remained unmatched. CDR1 is PRHDT and CDR2 is FYEKMQ in the germline V gene (reference sequence). The CDR3 has 15 residues. For the CDR3, the DNA is TGTGCCAGCTTGAAGGGGGCCTCTGGGGCCAACGTCCTGACTTTC. Its translation: CASLKGASGANVLTF.

This chain connects TRBV9 to TRBJ1-3; D gene ambiguous. CDR1 is SGDLS, CDR2 YYNGEE, per germline. This CDR3 is built from 13 residues. The ends were cut back, 4 bases at V and 3 bases at J, with 8 bases in the middle. DNA of the CDR3: TGTGCCAGCAGCATAGAGGTTGGAAACACCATATATTTT. Its translation is CASSIEVGNTIYF.

The chain uses TRBV10-3 and TRBJ1-2, with TRBD1 matching 9 bases. CDR3 length equals 14 residues. Trimming cost V 4 bases and J 4 bases; bases outside gene matches: 4. Germline V lookup: CDR1 ENHRY, CDR2 SYGVKD. Here the CDR3 reads CAISGTGETYGYTF. DNA of the CDR3: TGTGCCATCAGTGGGACAGGGGAGACCTATGGCTACACCTTC.

V is TRBV7-9 and J is TRBJ1-2, with D tentatively TRBD1 (6 bases). The ends were cut back, 0 bases at V and 7 bases at J, with 6 bases in the middle. The CDR3 is made up of 12 amino acids. From germline, CDR1 is SEHNR and CDR2 FQNEAQ (reference sequence). In DNA form, the CDR3 reads TGTGCCAGCAGCTTAGCCAGGGGTGGCTACACCTTC. Its protein is CASSLARGGYTF.

In nucleotides, the CDR3 is TGTGCCACCCTCCGGGTCGGGACAGTGAACACTGAAGCTTTCTTT. Its translation is CATLRVGTVNTEAFF. This chain links TRBV6-5 with TRBJ1-1, with 7 bases that match TRBD1. J lost 0 bases, V lost 10 bases, and 11 bases had no gene match. Looked up from germline, CDR1 is MNHEY and CDR2 is SVGAGI. The CDR3 runs to 15 residues.

This sequence joins TRBV27 and TRBJ2-2; 7 bases map to TRBD2. This CDR3 comprises 14 residues. Germline loops: CDR1 MNHEY, CDR2 SMNVEV (reference sequence). The ends lost 4 bases at V and 6 bases at J; junction bases unmatched: 5. The CDR3, as DNA: TGTGCCAGCAGTTCCTCTCGGGGGGCCGGGGAGCTGTTTTTT. It encodes CASSSSRGAGELFF.

The chain has TRBV5-1 and TRBJ2-7; TRBD1 might be the D (5 bases). The germline V gene encodes CDR1 SGHRS and CDR2 YFSETQ. The length of the CDR3 is 15 residues. V dropped 2 bases and J dropped 4 bases, with 16 bases sitting between them. This CDR3 is CASSLGAEKPYEQYF. The CDR3 DNA reads TGCGCCAGCAGCTTAGGGGCAGAAAAACCTTACGAGCAGTACTTC.

The chain links TRBV6-1 to TRBJ1-5; TRBD1 is a possible D gene (5 bases). The CDR3 loop spans 14 amino acids. The germline V gene encodes CDR1 MNHNS and CDR2 SASEGT. The ends were cut back, 1 base at V and 13 bases at J, with 17 bases in the middle. The CDR3 region is CASSEGGTAGPQHF. For the CDR3, the DNA is TGTGCCAGCAGTGAAGGGGGTACTGCAGGGCCACAGCATTTT.

The sample holds a few counts of this clone. The genes are TRBV6-5 and TRBJ1-2; D unclear. V was shortened by 10 bases and J by 10 bases, with 16 bases between the two germline ends. The CDR3 spans 11 residues. The V gene's germline CDR1 is MNHEY and CDR2 SVGAGI. This CDR3 is CATASSGIYTF. The CDR3 bases are TGTGCCACGGCATCCTCGGGGATCTACACCTTC.

This clone occurred a few times. The chain employs TRBV28 and TRBJ1-2; D not resolved. This CDR3 contains 11 residues. Germline loops: CDR1 MDHEN, CDR2 SYDVKM. The V and J ends lost 5 bases and 8 bases respectively, with 9 bases between them. The CDR3 nucleotides are TGTGCCAGCAGTACAAAATCAGGCTACACCTTC. This sequence encodes CASSTKSGYTF.